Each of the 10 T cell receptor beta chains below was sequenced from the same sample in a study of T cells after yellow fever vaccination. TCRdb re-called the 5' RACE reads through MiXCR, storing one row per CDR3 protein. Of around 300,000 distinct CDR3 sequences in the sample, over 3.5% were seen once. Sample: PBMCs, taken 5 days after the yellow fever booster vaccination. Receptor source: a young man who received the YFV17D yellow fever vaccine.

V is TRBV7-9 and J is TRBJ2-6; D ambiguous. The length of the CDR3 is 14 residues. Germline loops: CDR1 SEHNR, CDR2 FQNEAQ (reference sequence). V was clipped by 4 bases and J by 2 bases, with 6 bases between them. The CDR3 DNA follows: TGTGCCAGCAGCTCCGCCCCTGGGGCCAACGTCCTGACTTTC. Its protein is CASSSAPGANVLTF.

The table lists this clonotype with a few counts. This CDR3 reads CASSFGQGKGYTF. DNA of the CDR3: TGTGCCAGCAGTTTCGGACAGGGTAAAGGCTACACCTTC. The rearrangement links TRBV12-3 or TRBV12-4 to TRBJ1-2, with 8 bases lining up with TRBD1. This CDR3 has 13 amino acids. J gave up 8 bases and V 3 bases, and 5 bases lay outside the gene matches.

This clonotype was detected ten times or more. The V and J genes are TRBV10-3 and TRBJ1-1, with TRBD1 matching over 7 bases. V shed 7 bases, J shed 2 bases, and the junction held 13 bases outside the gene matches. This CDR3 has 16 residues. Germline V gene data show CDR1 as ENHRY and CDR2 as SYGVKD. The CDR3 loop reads CAITNSGQLPNTEAFF. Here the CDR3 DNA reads TGTGCCATCACCAATTCGGGACAGCTCCCTAACACTGAAGCTTTCTTT.

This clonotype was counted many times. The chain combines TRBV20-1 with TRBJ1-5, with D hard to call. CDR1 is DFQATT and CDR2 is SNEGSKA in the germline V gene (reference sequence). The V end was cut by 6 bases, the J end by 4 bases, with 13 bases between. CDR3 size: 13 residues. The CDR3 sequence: CSAHQAGNQPQHF. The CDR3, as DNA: TGCAGTGCCCATCAGGCAGGTAATCAGCCCCAGCATTTT.

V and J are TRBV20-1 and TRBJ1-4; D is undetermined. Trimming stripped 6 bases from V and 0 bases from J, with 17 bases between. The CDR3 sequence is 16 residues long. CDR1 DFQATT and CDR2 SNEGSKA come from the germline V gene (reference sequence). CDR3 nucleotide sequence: TGCAGTGCACCCTCCCGTGCGGGTGCAACTAATGAAAAACTGTTTTTT. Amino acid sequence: CSAPSRAGATNEKLFF.

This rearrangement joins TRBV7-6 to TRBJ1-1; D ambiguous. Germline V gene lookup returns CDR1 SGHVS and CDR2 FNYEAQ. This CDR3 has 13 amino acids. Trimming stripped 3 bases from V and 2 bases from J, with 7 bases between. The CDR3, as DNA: TGTGCCAGCAGCTTCAAGGGAAACACTGAAGCTTTCTTT. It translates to CASSFKGNTEAFF.

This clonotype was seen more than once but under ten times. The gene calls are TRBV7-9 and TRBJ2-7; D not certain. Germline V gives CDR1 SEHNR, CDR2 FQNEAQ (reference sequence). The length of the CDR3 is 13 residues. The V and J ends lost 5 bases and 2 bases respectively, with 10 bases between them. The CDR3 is CASSLAHPYEQYF. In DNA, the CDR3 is TGTGCCAGCAGCCTGGCGCACCCCTACGAGCAGTACTTC. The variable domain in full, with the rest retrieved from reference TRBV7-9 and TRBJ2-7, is DTGVSQNPRHKITKRGQNVTFRCDPISEHNRLYWYRQTLGQGPEFLTYFQNEAQLEKSRLLSDRFSAERPKGSFSTLEIQRTEQGDSAMYLCASSLAHPYEQYFGPGTRLTVT.

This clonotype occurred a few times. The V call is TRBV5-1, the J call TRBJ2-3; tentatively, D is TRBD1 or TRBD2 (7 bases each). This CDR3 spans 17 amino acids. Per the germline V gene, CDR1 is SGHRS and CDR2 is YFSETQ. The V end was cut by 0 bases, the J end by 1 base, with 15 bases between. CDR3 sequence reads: CASSLAGGQIGTDTQYF. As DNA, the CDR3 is TGCGCCAGCAGCTTGGCGGGGGGACAGATCGGCACAGATACGCAGTATTTT.

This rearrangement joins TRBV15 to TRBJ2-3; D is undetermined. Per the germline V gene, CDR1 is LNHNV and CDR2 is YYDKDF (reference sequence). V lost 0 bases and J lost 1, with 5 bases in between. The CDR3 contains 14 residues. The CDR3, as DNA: TGTGCCACCAGCAGAGATGGGGGCACAGATACGCAGTATTTT. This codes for CATSRDGGTDTQYF. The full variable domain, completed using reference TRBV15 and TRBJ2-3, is DAMVIQNPRYQVTQFGKPVTLSCSQTLNHNVMYWYQQKSSQAPKLLFHYYDKDFNNEADTPDNFQSRRPNTSFCFLDIRSPGLGDTAMYLCATSRDGGTDTQYFGPGTRLTVL.

CDR3 residues: CASSLTRVQETQYF. CDR3 DNA sequence: TGTGCCAGCAGCCTAACACGGGTCCAAGAGACCCAGTACTTC. The chain couples TRBV7-2 to TRBJ2-5, with no clear D. This CDR3 has 14 amino acids. CDR1 is SGHTA, CDR2 FQGNSA, per germline. The V and J ends lost 5 bases and 1 base respectively, with 11 bases between them.